The clone carrying this TCR beta chain was recorded at least ten times. Germline V lookup: CDR1 LNHNV, CDR2 YYDKDF (reference sequence). The V end was cut by 0 bases, the J end by 1 base, with 5 bases between. The CDR3 covers 14 residues. The use of genomic DNA as template underpinned the TCR beta VDJ and CDR3 profiling. Via MiXCR, TCRdb re-called the reads, giving one row per CDR3 protein. The sample shows some 200,000 distinct CDR3 sequences, more than 45% of them seen only once. These data are taken from a study of CD8+CD57+ T cells in acquired aplastic anemia. In the study overall: Across the sorted CD4+ and CD8+ cells, DNA amounts averaged about 3.2 ug.

Patients selected for sequencing had displayed CD8+CD57+ cell expansion by flow cytometry. The specimen sequenced was sorted CD4+, CD8+, or CD8+CD57+ T cells (not recorded which) from PBMCs. The TCR was taken from a human donor with aplastic anemia. The chain has TRBV15 and TRBJ2-3; D not certain. CDR3 region: CATSRDAGTDTQYF. The CDR3 DNA reads as TGTGCCACCAGCAGAGATGCGGGCACAGATACGCAGTATTTT.